Each of the 17 T cell receptor beta chains below was sequenced from the same sample in a study of T cell repertoires in ileal Crohn's disease. Repertoires were generated with immunoSEQ multiplex PCR, while TCRdb's copy carries only in-frame clones and drops some. This table holds some 3,400 clones, approximately 91% found once. The material sequenced was ileal tissue. The receptors here all came from an adult with Crohn's disease.

The chain employs TRBV27 and TRBJ2-7; TRBD2 might be the D (6 bases). Trimming cost V 6 bases and J 0 bases, with 12 bases left between them. CDR3 length: 14 amino acids. Germline assignment: CDR1 MNHEY and CDR2 SMNVEV (reference sequence). DNA for the CDR3: TGTGCCAGCAGCCTACTGGGGGGCTCCTACGAGCAGTACTTC. Translation: CASSLLGGSYEQYF.

V and J are TRBV9 and TRBJ2-7, with D perhaps assigned TRBD1 or TRBD2 (5 bases each). The germline V and J ends were trimmed by 3 bases and 4 bases, with 11 bases remaining between them. Germline V CDR1 and CDR2: SGDLS, YYNGEE. CDR3 length equals 13 residues. In DNA form, the CDR3 reads TGTGCCAGCAGCGAGGGGAGTCAATACGAGCAGTACTTC. As protein: CASSEGSQYEQYF.

The chain carries TRBV2 and TRBJ2-7; D remains unclear. The CDR3 covers 11 residues. V shed 7 bases and J shed 3 bases, with 7 bases lying between them. CDR1 SNHLY and CDR2 FYNNEI come from the germline V gene. The CDR3 DNA reads TGTGCCAGCACCACCGGCTACGAGCAGTACTTC. As protein: CASTTGYEQYF.

This clone was picked up a small number of times. The genes are TRBV5-3 and TRBJ2-5, with 9 bases aligning to TRBD2. TRBV5-3 is an ORF, with its function uncertain. The trim removed 1 base at V and 8 bases at J, leaving 9 bases unmatched. The CDR3 runs to 15 residues. CDR3 coding DNA: TGTGCCAGAAGCTTGCTAGCGGGGATTAAAAAAACCCAGTACTTC. Its translation: CARSLLAGIKKTQYF.

J is TRBJ1-1 and V is TRBV19, with unresolved D. V was clipped by 1 base and J by 0 bases, with 6 bases between them. CDR1 is LNHDA and CDR2 is SQIVND in the germline V gene (reference sequence). The CDR3 runs 14 residues. The CDR3 DNA is TGTGCCAGTAGTATAGGGGATCTGAACACTGAAGCTTTCTTT. Its translation is CASSIGDLNTEAFF. The whole variable domain, remainder taken from reference TRBV19 and TRBJ1-1, is DGGITQSPKYLFRKEGQNVTLSCEQNLNHDAMYWYRQDPGQGLRLIYYSQIVNDFQKGDIAEGYSVSREKKESFPLTVTSAQKNPTAFYLCASSIGDLNTEAFFGQGTRLTVV.

The chain couples TRBV19 to TRBJ2-1; D is perhaps TRBD2 (5 bases). There are 12 residues in the CDR3. CDR1 is LNHDA and CDR2 is SQIVND in the germline V gene (reference sequence). V was trimmed by 5 bases and J by 8 bases, leaving 10 bases between them. The CDR3 bases are TGTGCCAGTAGTTCGAGGGATCATGAGCAGTTCTTC. Protein sequence: CASSSRDHEQFF.

The chain uses TRBV11-2 and TRBJ2-2; no reliable D call. Germline V lookup: CDR1 SGHAT, CDR2 FQNNGV. Trimming shortened V by 0 bases and J by 3 bases, and 5 bases separated the two germline ends. The CDR3 has 14 residues. In DNA form, the CDR3 reads TGTGCCAGCAGCTTAGATCGGCACACCGGGGAGCTGTTTTTT. This sequence encodes CASSLDRHTGELFF.

The chain employs TRBV7-2 and TRBJ2-7; TRBD2 matches at 8 bases. Germline trimming cut 5 bases from V and 0 bases from J; bases unmatched to any gene: 9. The CDR3 is made up of 16 amino acids. Germline CDR1 reads SGHTA; CDR2 reads FQGNSA. The CDR3 bases are TGTGCCAGCAGCCTGACGGGAGGGCGCAGCTCCTACGAGCAGTACTTC. Protein product: CASSLTGGRSSYEQYF.

The chain links TRBV25-1 to TRBJ2-5; tentatively, D is TRBD1 (6 bases). The CDR3 is 16 residues long. CDR1 MGHDK and CDR2 SYGVNS come from the germline V gene. Trimming stripped 0 bases from V and 1 base from J, with 12 bases between. CDR3 region: CASSEYTGPTQETQYF. The CDR3 DNA follows: TGTGCCAGCAGTGAATATACAGGGCCGACCCAAGAGACCCAGTACTTC.

The rearrangement joins TRBV7-6 to TRBJ2-3, with 7 bases aligning to TRBD2. Germline V gives CDR1 SGHVS, CDR2 FNYEAQ. The V gene end was trimmed by 7 bases and the J gene end by 5 bases; junction bases not matched to a gene: 12. The CDR3 is 15 amino acids. This CDR3 is CASNDGGGSGDTQYF. CDR3 in DNA: TGTGCCAGCAACGACGGCGGCGGGAGTGGAGATACGCAGTATTTT.

The rearrangement uses TRBV28 and TRBJ1-3; no firm D call. Trimming left V 3 bases short and J 0 bases short, with 6 bases between. Germline lookup yields CDR1 MDHEN and CDR2 SYDVKM. The CDR3 totals 14 residues. CDR3 sequence reads: CASSFASSGNTIYF. Here the CDR3 DNA reads TGTGCCAGCAGTTTCGCGAGCTCTGGAAACACCATATATTTT.

This chain connects TRBV5-1 to TRBJ2-5; 11 bases align to TRBD2. Trimming removed 4 bases from V and 1 base from J; junction bases left unmatched: 6. Germline V gene lookup returns CDR1 SGHRS and CDR2 YFSETQ. The CDR3 length is 16 residues. CDR3 residues: CASSEHSGGGQETQYF. CDR3 nucleotides: TGCGCCAGCAGCGAGCATAGCGGGGGGGGCCAAGAGACCCAGTACTTC.

This clone has only one observation. This rearrangement joins TRBV5-1 to TRBJ1-1; maybe TRBD1 (6 bases). The CDR3 covers 16 residues. V was shortened by 2 bases and J by 3 bases, with 17 bases between the two germline ends. CDR1 SGHRS and CDR2 YFSETQ come from the germline V gene. The CDR3 here is CASSLTDIRGDTEAFF. The CDR3 DNA is TGCGCCAGCAGCTTAACGGACATCAGGGGAGACACTGAAGCTTTCTTT.

V is TRBV6-5 and J is TRBJ1-2; D is perhaps TRBD1 (5 bases). The CDR3 extends over 15 amino acids. Germline V gene sequence: CDR1 MNHEY, CDR2 SVGAGI. Trimming pared 6 bases from V and 0 bases from J, leaving 14 bases between. The CDR3 DNA sequence: TGTGCCAGCAGGCCCGGGACCGATCCTAACTATGGCTACACCTTC. Its translation: CASRPGTDPNYGYTF.

As regards this clone: A junction boundary mismatches the germline segment, possibly from a read error. V is TRBV7-7 and J is TRBJ2-5; D possibly matches TRBD1 or TRBD2 (6 bases each). The CDR3 covers 13 residues. Germline V CDR1 and CDR2: SSHAT, FNYEAQ (reference sequence). As DNA, the CDR3 is TGTGCTAGCAGCTTTTGGGGGGCAGAGACCCAGTACTTC. Protein: CASSFWGAETQYF.

The chain links TRBV6-1 to TRBJ2-5; TRBD2 agrees at 14 bases. V shed 11 bases, J shed 2 bases, and the junction held 7 bases outside the gene matches. Germline assignment: CDR1 MNHNS and CDR2 SASEGT. The CDR3 runs to 15 residues. CDR3 DNA sequence: TGTGCCGCCGGACTAGCGGGGGGATCACAAGAGACCCAGTACTTC. Translating it yields CAAGLAGGSQETQYF.

This clone was detected once. This chain uses TRBV5-4 with TRBJ1-6, with 7 bases lining up with TRBD1. The CDR3 covers 14 residues. Germline assignment: CDR1 SGHNT and CDR2 YYREEE (reference sequence). The V and J ends lost 4 bases and 10 bases, in that order; junction bases with no gene match: 8. Here the CDR3 DNA reads TGTGCCAGCAGCCAAACGACAGGGCAGTCACCCCTCCACTTT. It encodes CASSQTTGQSPLHF. The full variable domain, in which reference TRBV5-4 and TRBJ1-6 provide the parts outside the CDR3, is ETGVTQSPTHLIKTRGQQVTLRCSSQSGHNTVSWYQQALGQGPQFIFQYYREEENGRGNFPPRFSGLQFPNYSSELNVNALELDDSALYLCASSQTTGQSPLHFGNGTRLTVT.